These 16 T cell receptor beta chains were all obtained from the same sample, sequenced in a study of response to subunit inactivated influenza vaccine. MiXCR, applied by TCRdb to the RT-PCR reads, yields one record per CDR3 protein. This table holds 600,000 to 700,000 distinct CDR3 sequences, approximately 14% found once. Sample: PBMCs from blood, taken 14 to 15 days before vaccination. The origin of the receptors is a man aged 50 to 60 who received an inactivated influenza vaccine.

This clonotype has more than one count but fewer than ten. The chain has TRBV7-8 and TRBJ2-7; D is undetermined. From germline, CDR1 is SGHVS and CDR2 FQNEAQ. V lost 5 bases and J 2 bases, leaving 13 bases between the germline ends. The CDR3 has 14 amino acids. CDR3 amino acids: CASSPSAVAYEQYF. The CDR3 region has the DNA TGTGCCAGCAGCCCCTCGGCGGTAGCCTACGAGCAGTACTTC.

This clonotype has at least ten counts. This sequence joins TRBV12-3 or TRBV12-4 and TRBJ2-1, with D possibly being TRBD1 (5 bases). The germline V and J ends were trimmed by 2 bases and 7 bases, with 15 bases remaining between them. The CDR3 contains 15 residues. The CDR3 here is CASSLSAGFRNEQFF. The CDR3 DNA sequence: TGTGCCAGCAGTTTATCGGCAGGGTTTAGGAATGAGCAGTTCTTC.

There are a few counts of this clonotype. The chain recombines TRBV6-1 with TRBJ1-4; 8 bases match TRBD1. This CDR3 is 15 amino acids long. The V gene's germline CDR1 is MNHNS and CDR2 SASEGT. J was trimmed by 5 bases and V by 6 bases; bases with no gene match: 8. For the CDR3, the DNA is TGTGCCAGCAGCACCCTTGGACAGGGAAATGAAAAACTGTTTTTT. It codes for CASSTLGQGNEKLFF.

Note on this clonotype: One junction end disagrees with the germline gene, perhaps due to a read error. The genes are TRBV7-2 and TRBJ1-5; D is possibly TRBD1 (6 bases). The CDR3 contains 13 residues. Germline values: CDR1 SGHTA, CDR2 FQGNSA. In DNA form, the CDR3 reads TGTGCCACCAGCCAGGCCATGGCGGGACACGTGCATTTT. It yields the protein CATSQAMAGHVHF.

This clonotype was picked up a small number of times. The V gene is TRBV12-3 or TRBV12-4, the J gene TRBJ1-1; possibly TRBD1 for D (5 bases). Deletions cut 6 bases from V and 5 bases from J, with 13 bases between. The CDR3 sequence is 13 residues long. The CDR3 DNA follows: TGTGCCAGCAGGCTGGGGGGTGGTACTGAAGCTTTCTTT. Amino acids: CASRLGGGTEAFF.

This clonotype was detected only a few times. The J gene is TRBJ2-1, the V gene TRBV20-1; 8 nucleotides align to TRBD2. Germline CDR1 reads DFQATT; CDR2 reads SNEGSKA (reference sequence). V dropped 7 bases and J dropped 2; count of bases not matched to a gene: 4. The CDR3 covers 13 residues. DNA of the CDR3: TGCAGTGAAACTAGCGGTGCCTACAATGAGCAGTTCTTC. As protein: CSETSGAYNEQFF.

Only a few counts were recorded for this clonotype. The CDR3 DNA reads as TGTGCCAGCAGCCAAGACGGCAGGATCTCTGGAAACACCATATATTTT. Residues: CASSQDGRISGNTIYF. The J gene is TRBJ1-3, the V gene TRBV14, with unresolved D. Deletions cut 0 bases from V and 0 bases from J, with 9 bases between. Germline V gene sequence: CDR1 SGHDN, CDR2 FVKESK. The CDR3 has 16 amino acids.

This clonotype appeared a few times. The CDR3 bases are TGTGCCAGCAGTGCTAGCGGGAGAAGCACAGATACGCAGTATTTT. Its translation is CASSASGRSTDTQYF. The genes are TRBV27 and TRBJ2-3, with TRBD2 matching over 10 bases. Germline CDR1 reads MNHEY; CDR2 reads SMNVEV (reference sequence). The CDR3 consists of 15 residues. V was pared by 5 bases and J by 0 bases, with 2 bases of the junction left unmatched.

This chain connects TRBV16 to TRBJ2-1, with unresolved D. The V end lost 2 bases, the J end lost 1 base, and 15 bases lay between the germline ends. CDR1 is KGHSY, CDR2 FQNENV, per germline. The CDR3 totals 17 residues. In nucleotides, the CDR3 is TGTGCCAGCAGCCAAGTGGGGTCGGAAGTGTCCTACAATGAGCAGTTCTTC. Translation: CASSQVGSEVSYNEQFF.

On this clonotype itself: The junction departs from the called germline gene at one end, perhaps through a read error. CDR3 in amino acids: CAGSWSLSDTQYF. CDR3 DNA: TGTGCCGGCAGCTGGTCCCTTTCAGATACGCAGTATTTT. The rearrangement joins TRBV5-4 to TRBJ2-3; no definite D call. The CDR3 has 13 residues. The V gene's germline CDR1 is SGHNT and CDR2 YYREEE (reference sequence).

V usage is TRBV6-1 and J usage is TRBJ2-3, with 9 bases fitting TRBD2. Germline loops: CDR1 MNHNS, CDR2 SASEGT. V lost 2 bases, J lost 3 bases, and 12 bases stayed unmatched. The CDR3 extends over 18 amino acids. This CDR3 is CASSEWGGRANNTDTQYF. CDR3 nucleotide sequence: TGTGCCAGCAGTGAATGGGGCGGGAGGGCCAATAATACAGATACGCAGTATTTT.

The chain recombines TRBV6-1 with TRBJ2-6; D is undetermined. Germline V gene lookup returns CDR1 MNHNS and CDR2 SASEGT. The CDR3 contains 15 residues. V lost 5 bases, J lost 0 bases, and 8 bases lay in between. Here the CDR3 reads CASSRRFSGANVLTF. CDR3 coding DNA: TGTGCCAGCAGTCGAAGGTTCTCTGGGGCCAACGTCCTGACTTTC.

This clonotype was counted a few times. The chain links TRBV11-2 to TRBJ2-5, with a tentative D call TRBD2 (6 bases). The CDR3 is 15 residues long. V was pared by 5 bases and J by 3 bases, with 16 bases between. CDR1 is SGHAT and CDR2 is FQNNGV in the germline V gene. The CDR3 nucleotides are TGTGCCAGCAGCCCCCGTTCCGGGGGTAAAGAGACCCAGTACTTC. Encoded protein: CASSPRSGGKETQYF.

This clonotype showed up many times. The V and J genes are TRBV7-9 and TRBJ2-3; D not resolved. V lost 2 bases, J lost 9 bases, and 18 bases lay in between. CDR1 is SEHNR, CDR2 FQNEAQ, per germline (reference sequence). This CDR3 region has 15 residues. The CDR3, as DNA: TGTGCCAGCAGCTTACCCTTTCGACTTGGCTCAACGCAGTATTTT. Its protein is CASSLPFRLGSTQYF.

The chain carries TRBV27 and TRBJ2-7; no firm D call. V dropped 7 bases and J dropped 11 bases, with 9 bases sitting between them. In germline, CDR1 is MNHEY, CDR2 SMNVEV (reference sequence). The CDR3 has 9 amino acids. The chain's CDR3 is CASTPSEYF. The CDR3 DNA reads TGTGCCAGCACCCCTTCGGAGTACTTC.

This chain connects TRBV7-9 to TRBJ2-7; TRBD1 aligns across 9 bases. Germline CDR1 is SEHNR and CDR2 is FQNEAQ (reference sequence). There are 15 residues in the CDR3. Trimming removed 3 bases from V and 4 bases from J; junction bases left unmatched: 7. The CDR3 is CASSLAGTGMYEQYF. CDR3 nucleotide sequence: TGTGCCAGCAGCTTGGCCGGGACAGGGATGTACGAGCAGTACTTC. The whole variable domain, remainder taken from reference TRBV7-9 and TRBJ2-7, is DTGVSQNPRHKITKRGQNVTFRCDPISEHNRLYWYRQTLGQGPEFLTYFQNEAQLEKSRLLSDRFSAERPKGSFSTLEIQRTEQGDSAMYLCASSLAGTGMYEQYFGPGTRLTVT.